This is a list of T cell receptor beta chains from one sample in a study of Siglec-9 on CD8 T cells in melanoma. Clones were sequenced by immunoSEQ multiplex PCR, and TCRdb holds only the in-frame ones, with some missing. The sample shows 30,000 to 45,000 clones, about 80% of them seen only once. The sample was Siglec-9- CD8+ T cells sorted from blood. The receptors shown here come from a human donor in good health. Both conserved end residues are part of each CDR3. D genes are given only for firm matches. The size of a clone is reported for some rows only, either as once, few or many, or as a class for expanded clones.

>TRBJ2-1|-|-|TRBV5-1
CASSPEDSSLINEQFF
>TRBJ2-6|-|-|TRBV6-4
CASSDSSRSTSGANVLTF
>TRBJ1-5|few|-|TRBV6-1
CASISGRAGNQPQHF
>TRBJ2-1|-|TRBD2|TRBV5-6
CASSLGPSGGGEQFF
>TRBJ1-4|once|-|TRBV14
CASSPRTEINEKLFF
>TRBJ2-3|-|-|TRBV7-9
CASSPTGGATDTQYF
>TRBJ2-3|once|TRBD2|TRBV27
CASSSFPLAGVPTDTQYF
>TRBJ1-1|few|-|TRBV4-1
CASSPMTGMNTEAFF
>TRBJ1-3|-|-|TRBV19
CASSTGGAGNTIYF
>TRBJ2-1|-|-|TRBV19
CASSTEDVYSGNEQFF
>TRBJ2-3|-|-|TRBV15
CATSREDYSTDTQYF
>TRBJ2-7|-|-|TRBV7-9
CASRGAATYEQYF
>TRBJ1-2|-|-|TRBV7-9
CASSLAADYGYTF
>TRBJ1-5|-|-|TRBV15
CATSSGGLAQHF
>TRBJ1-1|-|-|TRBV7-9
CASSLAARGMNTEAFF
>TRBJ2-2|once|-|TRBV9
CASSVEDSYTGELFF
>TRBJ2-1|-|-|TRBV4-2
CASSQDSNEQFF
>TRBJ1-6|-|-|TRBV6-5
CASSPQPDSPLHF
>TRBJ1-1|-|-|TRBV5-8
CASSVSMNTEAFF